This T cell receptor beta chain came from a study of blood T cell repertoires in COVID-19. Background on the study: Specimens from acute and convalescent COVID-19 originated in the United States, Italy and Spain. T cells, B-cell-depleted T cells, or PBMCs provided the cDNA or gDNA that served as material.

In the authors' methods: Amplification from reference gene primers served as the basis for estimated nucleated cell counts. Sequencing was performed with immunoSEQ multiplex PCR; in TCRdb, only in-frame clones are kept and a portion is missing. V, J and clone size are those of that table, while D and trimming were read from the DNA. Of about 230,000 clones in the sample, about 85% were seen once. The source material was peripheral blood. The receptor was isolated from a man between 35 and 55 years old with acute or convalescent COVID-19.

The chain's CDR3 is CATSRGTIVPGTNEKLFF. DNA of the CDR3: TGTGCCACCAGCAGAGGGACAATAGTGCCAGGAACTAATGAAAAACTGTTTTTT. This rearrangement joins TRBV15 to TRBJ1-4, with TRBD1 as a possible D gene (5 bases). The CDR3 runs to 18 residues. Germline V gene data show CDR1 as LNHNV and CDR2 as YYDKDF (reference sequence). With 1 base removed from V and 1 base from J, the gap between germline ends came to 16 bases.